This entry lists 27 T cell receptor beta chains sequenced from one sample in a study of blood T cells in healthy people across ages. The authors ran a second PCR of about 6 to 11 cycles using a sample-barcoded 5' primer and a J-beta primer mix. TCRdb independently ran MiXCR on the 5' RACE reads; one entry per CDR3 protein. The table shows fewer than 1,000,000 distinct CDR3 sequences, with more than 40% occurring only once. Sequenced sample: blood. These receptors came from a man aged 55-75 years in good health.

This clonotype has only a few counts. This chain connects TRBV25-1 to TRBJ2-6; 9 bases map to TRBD1. Germline trimming cut 5 bases from V and 4 bases from J; bases unmatched to any gene: 15. There are 19 residues in the CDR3. Germline V lookup: CDR1 MGHDK, CDR2 SYGVNS. The CDR3 sequence is CASSLSGGTGYYGANVLTF. CDR3 nucleotides: TGTGCCAGCAGTCTGTCAGGCGGGACAGGGTACTACGGGGCCAACGTCCTGACTTTC.

This clonotype was seen more than once but under ten times. Mismatch with germline at one junction end may stem from a read error. J is TRBJ2-7 and V is TRBV6-2 or TRBV6-3, with a possible D match to TRBD1 (5 bases). The CDR3 length is 13 residues. Germline CDR1 reads MNHEY; CDR2 reads SVGEGT. Written as DNA, the CDR3 is TGTGCCAGCAGTGACTCTAGGGGCAATGAGCAGTACTTC. Its translation: CASSDSRGNEQYF.

The chain is built from TRBV30 and TRBJ1-6; D is unclear. The CDR3 runs to 14 residues. V lost 3 bases and J 8 bases, leaving 14 bases between the germline ends. The V gene's germline CDR1 is GTSNPN and CDR2 SVGIG (reference sequence). The CDR3 reads CAWRASRRDSPLHF. CDR3 DNA: TGTGCCTGGAGGGCCTCTAGGCGGGATTCACCCCTCCACTTT.

The chain joins TRBV9 to TRBJ2-5; D possibly corresponds to TRBD1 (5 bases). Germline V lookup: CDR1 SGDLS, CDR2 YYNGEE. Trimming took off 0 bases at V and 4 bases at J, with 19 bases between the two ends. There are 17 residues in the CDR3. CDR3 in amino acids: CASSVGSGRVSGETQYF. Written as DNA, the CDR3 is TGTGCCAGCAGCGTAGGTTCCGGCAGGGTCTCAGGAGAGACCCAGTACTTC.

The rearrangement uses TRBV6-1 and TRBJ2-7, with D perhaps matching TRBD2 (5 bases). Per germline, CDR1 MNHNS and CDR2 SASEGT. Trimming removed 1 base at V and 3 bases at J, with 13 bases between. This CDR3 is 15 amino acids long. The CDR3 region has the DNA TGTGCCAGCAGTGAAGAGCAGGACTCAATCTACGAGCAGTACTTC. It encodes CASSEEQDSIYEQYF.

As concerns this clonotype: This may be a read error: a much more frequent sequence differs by one nucleotide. The chain links TRBV10-3 to TRBJ2-3; 11 bases are shared with TRBD2. Germline CDR1 is ENHRY and CDR2 is SYGVKD. The CDR3 covers 17 residues. The CDR3: CATSDWAGLAETDTQYF. The CDR3 DNA is TGTGCCACCAGTGATTGGGCGGGACTAGCGGAGACAGATACGCAGTATTTT.

This clonotype showed up just once. V is TRBV20-1 and J is TRBJ1-1, with a weak D call TRBD1 (5 bases). The CDR3 consists of 13 residues. CDR1 is DFQATT and CDR2 is SNEGSKA in the germline V gene (reference sequence). Trimming took 8 bases from V and 2 from J, leaving 15 bases between them. The CDR3 is CSSKTGVNTEAFF. Here the CDR3 DNA reads TGCAGTTCGAAAACAGGAGTTAACACTGAAGCTTTCTTT.

This clonotype was seen a handful of times. The chain joins TRBV6-5 to TRBJ2-1; D tentatively fits TRBD1 or TRBD2 (5 bases each). CDR3 size: 15 residues. The V gene lost 0 bases and the J gene lost 2 bases, with 8 bases spanning the gap. Germline V CDR1 and CDR2: MNHEY, SVGAGI. The CDR3 sequence: CASSYSGTPYNEQFF. The CDR3 nucleotides read TGTGCCAGCAGTTACTCCGGGACCCCCTACAATGAGCAGTTCTTC.

The chain combines TRBV5-1 with TRBJ2-1; tentatively, D is TRBD1 (6 bases). The CDR3 contains 13 residues. V was cut by 4 bases and J by 9 bases, with 14 bases left in between. Germline loops: CDR1 SGHRS, CDR2 YFSETQ. The CDR3 spells CASSEQGMREQFF. The CDR3 DNA is TGCGCCAGCAGCGAACAGGGCATGCGTGAGCAGTTCTTC.

This clonotype has a single count. The gene calls are TRBV27 and TRBJ1-2; TRBD1 might be the D (5 bases). Germline CDR1 and CDR2: MNHEY and SMNVEV (reference sequence). Trimming stripped 5 bases from V and 4 bases from J, with 17 bases between. This CDR3 is 15 amino acids long. CDR3 protein: CASSPSRRGTYGYTF. Written as DNA, the CDR3 is TGTGCCAGCAGTCCCTCCCGACGGGGCACCTATGGCTACACCTTC.

This clonotype came up a few times. The genes are TRBV14 and TRBJ1-2; 7 positions match TRBD1. From germline, CDR1 is SGHDN and CDR2 FVKESK. The CDR3 loop spans 16 amino acids. J gave up 10 bases and V 1 base, and 15 bases lay outside the gene matches. The CDR3: CASSQGVGIRTGDYTF. The CDR3 DNA follows: TGTGCCAGCAGCCAAGGGGTCGGGATTCGGACAGGCGACTACACCTTC.

Details on this clonotype: One end of the junction is discordant with germline, which a read error may explain. The rearrangement links TRBV20-1 to TRBJ1-1; D remains unclear. The CDR3 spans 14 residues. Germline CDR1 and CDR2: DFQATT and SNEGSKA (reference sequence). The CDR3 sequence is CSARGIFMNTGAFF. CDR3 sequence (DNA): TGCAGTGCTAGAGGAATATTCATGAACACTGGAGCTTTCTTT.

This clonotype has only a few counts. The chain employs TRBV12-3 or TRBV12-4 and TRBJ2-1; a weak D match, TRBD1 (6 bases). This CDR3 spans 13 amino acids. The ends were cut back, 5 bases at V and 9 bases at J, with 14 bases in the middle. The CDR3 nucleotides read TGTGCCAGCAGTGGAACAGGGCCCGGTGAGCAGTTCTTC. This encodes CASSGTGPGEQFF.

The chain has TRBV12-3 or TRBV12-4 and TRBJ1-2; D is unresolved. Trimming left V 7 bases short and J 1 base short, with 10 bases between. The CDR3 spans 13 residues. CDR3 loop: CASTKTDNYGYTF. CDR3 sequence (DNA): TGTGCCAGCACTAAGACGGATAACTATGGCTACACCTTC.

The chain is built from TRBV10-3 and TRBJ1-5; no reliable D call. The CDR3 contains 13 residues. In germline, CDR1 is ENHRY, CDR2 SYGVKD. V was clipped by 2 bases and J by 4 bases, with 6 bases between them. Here the CDR3 DNA reads TGTGCCATCAGTGAGACGGGGAATCAGCCCCAGCATTTT. Amino acids: CAISETGNQPQHF.

This clonotype was seen a handful of times. The chain carries TRBV6-1 and TRBJ2-3, with 8 bases fitting TRBD1. Trimming at V came to 6 bases and at J to 2 bases, leaving 7 bases not matched to a gene. This CDR3 region has 15 residues. Germline CDR1 reads MNHNS; CDR2 reads SASEGT. In nucleotides, the CDR3 is TGTGCCAGCAGGCCGGGACAGGCATTCACAGATACGCAGTATTTT. Protein: CASRPGQAFTDTQYF.

The chain employs TRBV12-3 or TRBV12-4 and TRBJ1-1; D call uncertain. This CDR3 contains 13 residues. V lost 2 bases, J lost 0 bases, and 4 bases lay in between. The CDR3 reads CASSLKLNTEAFF. The CDR3 nucleotides read TGTGCCAGCAGTTTAAAGTTGAACACTGAAGCTTTCTTT.

There are a few counts of this clonotype. CDR3 region: CASSLQTSGVLTDTQYF. The CDR3 nucleotides are TGTGCCAGCAGCCTCCAGACTAGCGGGGTCCTCACAGATACGCAGTATTTT. This sequence joins TRBV28 and TRBJ2-3; 11 bases map to TRBD2. Germline loops: CDR1 MDHEN, CDR2 SYDVKM. V trimming: 6 bases; J trimming: 2 bases; junction bases outside the gene matches: 10. The CDR3 is 17 amino acids.

The chain has TRBV7-2 and TRBJ1-2, with 9 bases identical to TRBD1. Germline CDR1 is SGHTA and CDR2 is FQGNSA. The CDR3 covers 13 residues. Trimming cost V 5 bases and J 8 bases; bases outside gene matches: 6. CDR3 sequence: CASSVQGARGYTF. The CDR3, as DNA: TGTGCCAGCAGCGTACAGGGGGCGAGGGGCTACACCTTC.

The chain employs TRBV4-1 and TRBJ2-1; D is possibly TRBD1 or TRBD2 (5 bases each). The CDR3 is made up of 17 amino acids. V dropped 4 bases and J dropped 0 bases, with 16 bases sitting between them. CDR1 and CDR2 (germline): MGHRA, YSYEKL. This CDR3 reads CASSLDPGRNSYNEQFF. The CDR3 region has the DNA TGCGCCAGCAGCCTGGATCCAGGGAGAAACTCCTACAATGAGCAGTTCTTC.

The chain couples TRBV20-1 to TRBJ2-2; 11 nucleotides agree with TRBD2. The CDR3 totals 17 residues. Germline V gives CDR1 DFQATT, CDR2 SNEGSKA (reference sequence). With V trimmed by 0 bases and J by 1 base, 4 bases remained unmatched. The chain's CDR3 is CSARDPTSGGNTGELFF. CDR3 in DNA: TGCAGTGCTAGAGACCCCACTAGCGGGGGGAACACCGGGGAGCTGTTTTTT.

V and J are TRBV29-1 and TRBJ2-7, with 13 bases identical to TRBD2. Germline V lookup: CDR1 SQVTM, CDR2 ANQGSEA. The V segment lost 3 bases and the J segment 3 bases; nucleotides outside the gene matches: 5. The CDR3 runs 15 residues. CDR3 DNA: TGCAGCGTTGAGGGACTAGCGGGGACCTTCTACGAGCAGTACTTC. Protein sequence: CSVEGLAGTFYEQYF.

The chain recombines TRBV20-1 with TRBJ1-2; D not certain. Per the germline V gene, CDR1 is DFQATT and CDR2 is SNEGSKA (reference sequence). The V end was cut by 3 bases, the J end by 4 bases, with 18 bases between. This CDR3 contains 15 residues. The DNA for the CDR3 is TGCAGTGCTAGTAATAGGGAGGCGTTTGTCTATGGCTACACCTTC. This translates into CSASNREAFVYGYTF.

The V gene is TRBV20-1, the J gene TRBJ2-7; D is unresolved. Germline CDR1 is DFQATT and CDR2 is SNEGSKA (reference sequence). This CDR3 comprises 11 residues. V lost 1 base to trimming and J lost 5 bases, with 6 bases between them. DNA for the CDR3: TGCAGTGCTAGAGCCAGGAACGAGCAGTACTTC. This translates into CSARARNEQYF.

The chain is built from TRBV6-1 and TRBJ2-1, with 11 bases lining up with TRBD2. Looked up from germline, CDR1 is MNHNS and CDR2 is SASEGT. The CDR3 sequence is 15 residues long. V lost 4 bases, J lost 8 bases, and 7 bases stayed unmatched. The CDR3 spells CASSGSGGVGDEQFF. CDR3 DNA sequence: TGTGCCAGCAGTGGTAGCGGGGGGGTAGGCGATGAGCAGTTCTTC.

The rearrangement uses TRBV9 and TRBJ2-1; 8 positions match TRBD1. Germline loops: CDR1 SGDLS, CDR2 YYNGEE. The CDR3 is 15 amino acids. Trimming removed 0 bases from V and 4 bases from J; junction bases left unmatched: 3. CDR3 in DNA: TGTGCCAGCAGCGTAGAGGGACAGGTATACAATGAGCAGTTCTTC. It is translated as CASSVEGQVYNEQFF.

This clonotype was seen a handful of times. The V and J genes are TRBV28 and TRBJ1-4; no clear D. This CDR3 has 14 residues. Germline loops: CDR1 MDHEN, CDR2 SYDVKM. V dropped 9 bases and J dropped 0 bases, with 11 bases sitting between them. The CDR3 spells CASGPGATNEKLFF. The CDR3 DNA follows: TGTGCCAGTGGCCCTGGGGCAACTAATGAAAAACTGTTTTTT.